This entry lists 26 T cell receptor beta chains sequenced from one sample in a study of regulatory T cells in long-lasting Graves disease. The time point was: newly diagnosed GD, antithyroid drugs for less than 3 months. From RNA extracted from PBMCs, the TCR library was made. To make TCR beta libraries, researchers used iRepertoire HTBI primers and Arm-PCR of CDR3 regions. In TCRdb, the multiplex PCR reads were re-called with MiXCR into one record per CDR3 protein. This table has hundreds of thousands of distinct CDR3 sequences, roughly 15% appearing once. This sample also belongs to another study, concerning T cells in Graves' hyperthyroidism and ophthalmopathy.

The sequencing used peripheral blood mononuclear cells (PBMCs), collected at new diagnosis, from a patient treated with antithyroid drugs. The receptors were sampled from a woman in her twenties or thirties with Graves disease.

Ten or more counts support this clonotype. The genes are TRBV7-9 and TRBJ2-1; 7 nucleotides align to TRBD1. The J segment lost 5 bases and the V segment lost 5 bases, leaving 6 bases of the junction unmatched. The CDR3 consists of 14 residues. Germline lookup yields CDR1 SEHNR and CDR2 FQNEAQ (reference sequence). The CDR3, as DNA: TGTGCCAGCAGCCTCGGACAGGCCCACAATGAGCAGTTCTTC. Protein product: CASSLGQAHNEQFF.

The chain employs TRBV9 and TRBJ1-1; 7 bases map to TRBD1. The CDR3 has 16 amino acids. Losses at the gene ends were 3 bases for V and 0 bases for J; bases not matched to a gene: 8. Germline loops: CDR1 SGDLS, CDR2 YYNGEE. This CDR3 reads CASSASGTEMNTEAFF. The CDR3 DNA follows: TGTGCCAGCAGCGCTTCCGGGACAGAAATGAACACTGAAGCTTTCTTT.

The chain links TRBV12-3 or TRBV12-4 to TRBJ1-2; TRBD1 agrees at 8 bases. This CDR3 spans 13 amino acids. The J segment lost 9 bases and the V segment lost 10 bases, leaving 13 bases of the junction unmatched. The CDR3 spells CATVRTGKNSYTF. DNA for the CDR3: TGTGCCACCGTAAGGACAGGGAAGAACAGCTACACCTTC.

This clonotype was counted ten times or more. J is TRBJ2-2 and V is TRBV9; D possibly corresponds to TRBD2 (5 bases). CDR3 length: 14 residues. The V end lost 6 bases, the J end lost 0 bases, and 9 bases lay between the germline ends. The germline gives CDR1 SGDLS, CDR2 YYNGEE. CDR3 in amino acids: CASTSQSNTGELFF. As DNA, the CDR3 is TGTGCCAGCACTAGCCAATCGAACACCGGGGAGCTGTTTTTT.

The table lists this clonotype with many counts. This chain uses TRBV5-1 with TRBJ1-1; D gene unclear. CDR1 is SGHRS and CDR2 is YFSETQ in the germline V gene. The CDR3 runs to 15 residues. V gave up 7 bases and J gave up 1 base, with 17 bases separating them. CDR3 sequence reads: CASSRRAGTNTEAFF. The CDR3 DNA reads TGCGCCAGCTCAAGGCGGGCCGGAACGAACACTGAAGCTTTCTTT.

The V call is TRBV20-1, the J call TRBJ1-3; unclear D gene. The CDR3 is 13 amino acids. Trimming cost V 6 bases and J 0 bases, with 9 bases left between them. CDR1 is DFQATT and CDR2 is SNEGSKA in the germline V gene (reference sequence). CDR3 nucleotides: TGCAGTGCAAGGACGGACTCTGGAAACACCATATATTTT. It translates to CSARTDSGNTIYF.

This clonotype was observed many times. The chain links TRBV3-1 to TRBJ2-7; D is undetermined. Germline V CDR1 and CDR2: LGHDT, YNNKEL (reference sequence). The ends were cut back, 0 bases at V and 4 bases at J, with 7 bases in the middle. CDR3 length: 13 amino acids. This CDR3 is CASSQDGWYEQYF. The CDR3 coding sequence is TGTGCCAGCAGCCAAGATGGGTGGTACGAGCAGTACTTC.

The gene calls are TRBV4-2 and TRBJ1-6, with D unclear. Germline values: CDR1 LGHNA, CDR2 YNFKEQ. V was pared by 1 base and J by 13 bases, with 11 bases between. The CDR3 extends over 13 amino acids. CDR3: CASSQGALDPLHF. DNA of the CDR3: TGTGCCAGCAGCCAAGGGGCCCTTGACCCCCTCCACTTT.

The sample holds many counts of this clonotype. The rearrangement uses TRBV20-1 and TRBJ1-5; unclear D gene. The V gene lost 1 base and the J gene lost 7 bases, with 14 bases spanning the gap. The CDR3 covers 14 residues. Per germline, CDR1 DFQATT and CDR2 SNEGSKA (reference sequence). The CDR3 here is CSARVGNGDQPQHF. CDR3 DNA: TGCAGTGCTAGAGTAGGGAACGGAGACCAGCCCCAGCATTTT.

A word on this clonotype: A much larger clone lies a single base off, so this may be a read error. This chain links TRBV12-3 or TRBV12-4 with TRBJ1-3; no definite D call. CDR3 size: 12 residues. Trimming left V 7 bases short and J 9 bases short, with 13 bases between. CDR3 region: CASIADIFTIYF. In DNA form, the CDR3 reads TGTGCCAGCATTGCAGACATCTTCACCATATATTTT.

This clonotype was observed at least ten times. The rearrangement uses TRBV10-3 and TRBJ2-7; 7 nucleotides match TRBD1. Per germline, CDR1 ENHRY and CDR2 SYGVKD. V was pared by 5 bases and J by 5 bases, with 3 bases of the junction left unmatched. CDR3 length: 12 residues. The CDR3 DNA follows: TGTGCCATCAGTCACGACAGGGACGAGCAGTACTTC. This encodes CAISHDRDEQYF.

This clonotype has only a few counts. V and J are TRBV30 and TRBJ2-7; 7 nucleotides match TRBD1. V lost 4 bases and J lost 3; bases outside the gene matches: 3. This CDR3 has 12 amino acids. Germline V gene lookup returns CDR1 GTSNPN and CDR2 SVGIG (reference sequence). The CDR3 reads CAWTRDSYEQYF. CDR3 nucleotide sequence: TGTGCCTGGACAAGGGACAGCTACGAGCAGTACTTC.

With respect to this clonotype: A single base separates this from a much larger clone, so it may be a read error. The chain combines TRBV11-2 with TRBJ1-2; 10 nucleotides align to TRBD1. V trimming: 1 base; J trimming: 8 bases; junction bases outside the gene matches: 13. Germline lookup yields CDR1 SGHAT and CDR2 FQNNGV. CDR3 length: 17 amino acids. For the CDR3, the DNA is TGTGCCAGCAGCTTAGGTCGTTTTGGGACAGGGGTGGAAGGCTACACCTTC. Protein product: CASSLGRFGTGVEGYTF.

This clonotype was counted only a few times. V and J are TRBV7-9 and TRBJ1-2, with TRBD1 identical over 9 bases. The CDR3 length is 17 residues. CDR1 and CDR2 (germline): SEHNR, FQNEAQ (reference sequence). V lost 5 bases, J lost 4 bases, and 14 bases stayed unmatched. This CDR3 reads CASSPGQGGSLSYGYTF. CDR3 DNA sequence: TGTGCCAGCAGCCCGGGACAGGGAGGTTCTCTATCCTATGGCTACACCTTC.

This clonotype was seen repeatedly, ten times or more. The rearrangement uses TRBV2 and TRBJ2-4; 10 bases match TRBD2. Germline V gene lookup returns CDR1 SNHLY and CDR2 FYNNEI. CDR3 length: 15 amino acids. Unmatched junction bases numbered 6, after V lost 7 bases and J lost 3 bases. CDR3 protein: CASKLAGMGKNIQYF. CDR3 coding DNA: TGTGCCAGCAAACTAGCGGGGATGGGCAAAAACATTCAGTACTTC.

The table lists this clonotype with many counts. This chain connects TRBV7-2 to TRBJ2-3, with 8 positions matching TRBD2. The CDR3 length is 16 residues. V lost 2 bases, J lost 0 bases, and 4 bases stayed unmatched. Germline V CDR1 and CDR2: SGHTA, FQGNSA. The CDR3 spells CASSLRLAQSTDTQYF. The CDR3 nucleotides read TGTGCCAGCAGCTTACGACTAGCGCAGAGCACAGATACGCAGTATTTT.

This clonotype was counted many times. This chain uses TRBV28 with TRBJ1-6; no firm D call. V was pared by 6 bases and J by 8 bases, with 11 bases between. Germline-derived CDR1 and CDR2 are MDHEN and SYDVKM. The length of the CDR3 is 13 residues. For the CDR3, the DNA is TGTGCCAGCAGATTTTTCTACTATTCACCCCTCCACTTT. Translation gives CASRFFYYSPLHF. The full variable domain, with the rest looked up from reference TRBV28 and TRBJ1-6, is DVKVTQSSRYLVKRTGEKVFLECVQDMDHENMFWYRQDPGLGLRLIYFSYDVKMKEKGDIPEGYSVSREKKERFSLILESASTNQTSMYLCASRFFYYSPLHFGNGTRLTVT.

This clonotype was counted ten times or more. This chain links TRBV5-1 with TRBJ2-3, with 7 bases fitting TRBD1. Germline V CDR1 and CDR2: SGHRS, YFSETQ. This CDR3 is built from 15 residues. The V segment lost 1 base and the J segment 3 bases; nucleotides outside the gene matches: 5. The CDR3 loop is CASSLRTGGTDTQYF. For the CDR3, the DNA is TGCGCCAGCAGCTTGAGGACAGGTGGTACAGATACGCAGTATTTT. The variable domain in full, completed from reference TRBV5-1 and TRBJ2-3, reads KAGVTQTPRYLIKTRGQQVTLSCSPISGHRSVSWYQQTPGQGLQFLFEYFSETQRNKGNFPGRFSGRQFSNSRSEMNVSTLELGDSALYLCASSLRTGGTDTQYFGPGTRLTVL.

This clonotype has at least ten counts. CDR3 coding DNA: TGTGCCAGCAGCTTACCACAGGGGGTCTACGAGCAGTACTTC. It codes for CASSLPQGVYEQYF. The chain combines TRBV7-2 with TRBJ2-7, with TRBD1 identical over 8 bases. Losses at the gene ends were 2 bases for V and 3 bases for J; bases not matched to a gene: 3. From germline, CDR1 is SGHTA and CDR2 FQGNSA. The CDR3 consists of 14 residues.

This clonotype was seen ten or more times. CDR3 protein: CASNTGGRSNQPQHF. CDR3 coding DNA: TGTGCCAGCAACACAGGGGGTAGGAGCAATCAGCCCCAGCATTTT. The chain links TRBV6-1 to TRBJ1-5; TRBD1 matches 8 bases. Looked up from germline, CDR1 is MNHNS and CDR2 is SASEGT. Trimming at V came to 7 bases and at J to 1 base, leaving 6 bases not matched to a gene. This CDR3 spans 15 amino acids.

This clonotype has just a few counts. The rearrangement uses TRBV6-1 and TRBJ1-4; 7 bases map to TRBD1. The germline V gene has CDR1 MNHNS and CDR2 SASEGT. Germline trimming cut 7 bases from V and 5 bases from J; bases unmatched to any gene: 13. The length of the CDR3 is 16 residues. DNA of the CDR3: TGTGCCAGCACCGCTCCCTTGCTCAGGGGGAATGAAAAACTGTTTTTT. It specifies CASTAPLLRGNEKLFF.

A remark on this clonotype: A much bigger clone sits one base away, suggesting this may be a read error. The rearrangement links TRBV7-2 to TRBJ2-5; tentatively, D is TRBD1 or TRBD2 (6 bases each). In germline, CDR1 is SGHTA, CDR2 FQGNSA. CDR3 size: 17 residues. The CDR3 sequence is CASSLSRGATGKETQCF. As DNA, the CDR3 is TGTGCCAGCAGCTTATCCCGCGGGGCGACAGGCAAAGAGACCCAGTGCTTC.

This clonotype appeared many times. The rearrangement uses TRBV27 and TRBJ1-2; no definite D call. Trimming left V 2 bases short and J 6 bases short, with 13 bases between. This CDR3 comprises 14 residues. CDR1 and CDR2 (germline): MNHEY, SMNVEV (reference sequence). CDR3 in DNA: TGTGCCAGCAGTTTAGACGGTCAGGATGATGGCTACACCTTC. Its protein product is CASSLDGQDDGYTF.

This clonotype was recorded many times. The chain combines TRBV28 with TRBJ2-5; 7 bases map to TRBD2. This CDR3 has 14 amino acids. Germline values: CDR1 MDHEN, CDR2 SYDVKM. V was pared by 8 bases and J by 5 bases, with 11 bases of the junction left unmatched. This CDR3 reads CASGERDSGETQYF. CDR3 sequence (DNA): TGTGCCAGCGGGGAGCGGGATTCTGGGGAGACCCAGTACTTC.

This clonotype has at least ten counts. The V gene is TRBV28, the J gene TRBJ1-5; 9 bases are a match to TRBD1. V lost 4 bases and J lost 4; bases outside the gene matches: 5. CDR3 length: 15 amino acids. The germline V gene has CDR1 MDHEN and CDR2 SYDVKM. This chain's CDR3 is CASSSSGTGNQPQHF. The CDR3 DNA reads TGTGCCAGCAGTTCCTCCGGGACAGGGAATCAGCCCCAGCATTTT.

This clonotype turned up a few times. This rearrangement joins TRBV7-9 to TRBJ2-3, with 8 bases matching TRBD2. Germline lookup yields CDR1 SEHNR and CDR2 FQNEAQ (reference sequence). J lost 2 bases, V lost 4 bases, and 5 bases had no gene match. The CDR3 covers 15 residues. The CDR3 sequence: CASSYTSGFTDTQYF. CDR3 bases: TGTGCCAGCAGCTACACTAGCGGATTCACAGATACGCAGTATTTT.